The 22 T cell receptor beta chains below all came from one sample that was sequenced in a study of blood T cells in healthy people across ages. For the second PCR, which ran for about 7 to 12 cycles, a sample-barcoded 5' primer and a J-beta primer mix were used. MiXCR was run by TCRdb on the 5' RACE reads, yielding one entry per CDR3 protein. This table holds some 1.7 million distinct CDR3 sequences, 25% to 30% found once. Sequences were obtained from blood. These receptors all stem from a woman in her 30s in good health.

V and J are TRBV7-3 and TRBJ2-2; D may be TRBD1 or TRBD2 (6 bases each). CDR1 SGHTA and CDR2 FQGTGA come from the germline V gene. V was clipped by 5 bases and J by 6 bases, with 13 bases between them. CDR3 size: 14 residues. The CDR3 DNA is TGTGCCAGCAGCCAAATAAGGGGGGCCGGGGAGCTGTTTTTT. Translated: CASSQIRGAGELFF.

V and J are TRBV7-2 and TRBJ2-3; D is possibly TRBD2 (5 bases). Looked up from germline, CDR1 is SGHTA and CDR2 is FQGNSA. V lost 5 bases and J 5 bases, leaving 17 bases between the germline ends. The CDR3 loop spans 15 amino acids. This CDR3 is CASSLSADAGDTQYF. The CDR3 DNA sequence: TGTGCCAGCAGCCTGAGCGCGGATGCGGGAGATACGCAGTATTTT.

This clonotype was counted between two and nine times. The chain carries TRBV11-2 and TRBJ2-1; TRBD2 matches at 8 bases. The V gene end was trimmed by 3 bases and the J gene end by 0 bases; junction bases not matched to a gene: 10. The CDR3 covers 18 residues. CDR1 and CDR2 from the germline V gene are SGHAT and FQNNGV. The CDR3 region has the DNA TGTGCCAGCAGCTTTAATAGCGGGGCAACGAGCTCCTACAATGAGCAGTTCTTC. This sequence encodes CASSFNSGATSSYNEQFF.

As regards this clonotype: A much larger clone is a single base away; this may be a read error. The chain couples TRBV7-2 to TRBJ2-5, with D perhaps matching TRBD1 or TRBD2 (7 bases each). CDR1 and CDR2 from the germline V gene are SGHTA and FQGNSA. This CDR3 is built from 15 residues. The CDR3 nucleotides read TGTGCCAGCAGCCCATTTGGACAGGCGGGGGAGACCCAGGACTTC. This encodes CASSPFGQAGETQDF.

A few counts support this clonotype. This chain joins TRBV20-1 and TRBJ2-7; a possible D gene is TRBD1 (5 bases). CDR3 length: 15 amino acids. Trimming shortened V by 4 bases and J by 3 bases, and 19 bases separated the two germline ends. Germline V lookup: CDR1 DFQATT, CDR2 SNEGSKA (reference sequence). The CDR3 protein is CSAMGFGTGNYEQYF. The CDR3 DNA reads as TGCAGTGCTATGGGTTTTGGTACAGGTAACTACGAGCAGTACTTC.

This clonotype showed up just a few times. V is TRBV5-1 and J is TRBJ1-2, with 7 positions matching TRBD1. Trimming at V came to 0 bases and at J to 8 bases, leaving 7 bases not matched to a gene. The germline gives CDR1 SGHRS, CDR2 YFSETQ. This CDR3 contains 14 residues. The CDR3 sequence is CASSLGVRGRGYTF. The CDR3 DNA sequence: TGCGCCAGCAGCTTGGGAGTCAGGGGGAGAGGCTACACCTTC.

This clonotype has a handful of counts. The chain links TRBV7-2 to TRBJ2-4, with 12 nucleotides matching TRBD2. The germline V gene has CDR1 SGHTA and CDR2 FQGNSA. V was pared by 1 base and J by 6 bases, with 7 bases of the junction left unmatched. The CDR3 loop spans 17 amino acids. The CDR3 bases are TGTGCCAGCAGCTTAGGGCTAGCGGGGGGGCGTGGAAACATTCAGTACTTC. The encoded protein is CASSLGLAGGRGNIQYF.

This clonotype was recorded at least ten times. V is TRBV12-3 or TRBV12-4 and J is TRBJ2-7; the D gene is possibly TRBD2 (6 bases). V was clipped by 2 bases and J by 5 bases, with 10 bases between them. The CDR3 consists of 13 residues. The CDR3 nucleotides read TGTGCCAGCAGTTTACCAGGGAGGAACGAGCAGTACTTC. The encoded protein is CASSLPGRNEQYF.

The rearrangement uses TRBV9 and TRBJ2-4, with D perhaps matching TRBD1 (6 bases). Trimming took 1 base from V and 10 from J, leaving 15 bases between them. The CDR3 loop spans 14 amino acids. CDR1 and CDR2 (germline): SGDLS, YYNGEE. CDR3 in DNA: TGTGCCAGCAGCGTAACCTACACAGGGTTGATTCAGTACTTC. Translation gives CASSVTYTGLIQYF.

This clonotype has at least ten counts. This sequence joins TRBV10-3 and TRBJ2-3, with no clear D. This CDR3 has 13 amino acids. Trimming removed 4 bases at V and 3 bases at J, with 8 bases between. Germline values: CDR1 ENHRY, CDR2 SYGVKD. Written as DNA, the CDR3 is TGTGCCATCAGTGTGGAAGGGACAGATACGCAGTATTTT. Residues: CAISVEGTDTQYF.

This clonotype was seen more than once but under ten times. The chain is built from TRBV20-1 and TRBJ2-7; D may be TRBD1 (7 bases). Per germline, CDR1 DFQATT and CDR2 SNEGSKA (reference sequence). Trimming took off 3 bases at V and 5 bases at J, with 17 bases between the two ends. The length of the CDR3 is 14 residues. CDR3 in amino acids: CSASPPGGSDEQYF. For the CDR3, the DNA is TGCAGTGCTAGCCCCCCAGGGGGGAGCGACGAGCAGTACTTC.

Concerning this clonotype itself: This may arise from a read error, as a much more abundant clone is one base away. This chain connects TRBV7-6 to TRBJ1-2, with 9 bases that match TRBD1. Germline V gene data show CDR1 as SGHVS and CDR2 as FNYEAQ. With 6 bases clipped from V and 4 bases from J, the junction kept 6 bases outside the gene matches. This CDR3 comprises 14 residues. The chain's CDR3 is CASSFSTGGYGYTF. CDR3 sequence (DNA): TGTGCCAGCAGTTTCTCGACAGGGGGCTATGGCTACACCTTC. The full variable domain, its missing parts supplied by reference TRBV7-6 and TRBJ1-2, is GAGVSQSPRYKVTKRGQDVALRCDPISGHVSLYWYRQALGQGPEFLTYFNYEAQQDKSGLPNDRFSAERPEGSISTLTIQRTEQRDSAMYRCASSFSTGGYGYTFGSGTRLTVV.

The CDR3 DNA follows: TGTGCCAGCAGCTTAGACAGAGACAAAAACATTCAGTACTTC. Translating gives CASSLDRDKNIQYF. The rearrangement uses TRBV7-2 and TRBJ2-4; D not certain. Trimming left V 1 base short and J 3 bases short, with 7 bases between. The CDR3 is 14 residues long. Germline CDR1 reads SGHTA; CDR2 reads FQGNSA.

V is TRBV12-3 or TRBV12-4 and J is TRBJ2-7, with 7 nucleotides matching TRBD1. This CDR3 region has 15 residues. V was pared by 5 bases and J by 3 bases, with 10 bases of the junction left unmatched. The CDR3 nucleotides are TGTGCCAGCAGTAAAACTCCAGGGGGTCTCTACGAGCAGTACTTC. Translating gives CASSKTPGGLYEQYF.

This clonotype was recorded a few times. This rearrangement joins TRBV7-9 to TRBJ2-1, with 7 bases fitting TRBD1. The trim removed 4 bases at V and 6 bases at J, leaving 9 bases unmatched. This CDR3 has 15 amino acids. Germline CDR1 reads SEHNR; CDR2 reads FQNEAQ (reference sequence). The CDR3 nucleotides are TGTGCCAGCAGCTCCACAGGGGCGTTTTTCAATGAGCAGTTCTTC. Translation: CASSSTGAFFNEQFF.

The chain recombines TRBV6-1 with TRBJ1-2, with D maybe TRBD1 (5 bases). Germline CDR1 and CDR2: MNHNS and SASEGT. V dropped 2 bases and J dropped 8 bases, with 18 bases sitting between them. This CDR3 has 15 amino acids. CDR3: CASSEPPSGTEGYTF. The CDR3 DNA reads as TGTGCCAGCAGTGAACCCCCCTCGGGGACTGAGGGCTACACCTTC.

This clonotype came up a few times. The V gene is TRBV12-3 or TRBV12-4, the J gene TRBJ2-1; D possibly corresponds to TRBD2 (6 bases). This CDR3 contains 15 residues. Trimming removed 6 bases from V and 6 bases from J, with 18 bases in between. The CDR3 protein is CASSLSSAGLNEQFF. The DNA for the CDR3 is TGTGCCAGCAGCCTATCTAGCGCTGGACTCAATGAGCAGTTCTTC.

This clonotype was recorded many times. The chain couples TRBV6-1 to TRBJ1-2, with D tentatively TRBD1 (5 bases). The CDR3 extends over 11 amino acids. CDR1 and CDR2 (germline): MNHNS, SASEGT. Trimming took 11 bases from V and 8 from J, leaving 15 bases between them. The DNA for the CDR3 is TGTGCCGGCGGGACGGCCATCGGCTACACCTTC. Translating gives CAGGTAIGYTF.

About this clonotype: A much larger clone lies a single base off, so this may be a read error. V usage is TRBV20-1 and J usage is TRBJ2-1; weak D call: TRBD2 (6 bases). Looked up from germline, CDR1 is DFQATT and CDR2 is SNEGSKA (reference sequence). The CDR3 spans 14 residues. The DNA of the CDR3 is TGCAGCTCTGGAGGGCAGGGTGTACGGGAGACCCAGTTCTTC. Amino acid sequence: CSSGGQGVRETQFF.

The genes are TRBV15 and TRBJ1-6; 7 nucleotides match TRBD1. The length of the CDR3 is 14 residues. Germline trimming cut 4 bases from V and 9 bases from J; bases unmatched to any gene: 6. The V gene's germline CDR1 is LNHNV and CDR2 YYDKDF (reference sequence). The CDR3 DNA reads TGTGCCACCAGCATCCGGGACAGTACTTCACCCCTCCACTTT. Translating it yields CATSIRDSTSPLHF.

Note on this clonotype: A much larger clone differs from this one at a single base, so this may be a read error. The chain has TRBV14 and TRBJ2-1; unclear D gene. Germline assignment: CDR1 SGHDN and CDR2 FVKESK. V was cut by 0 bases and J by 0 bases, with 3 bases left in between. The CDR3 length is 14 residues. The CDR3 protein is CASSQESSYNEQFF. DNA of the CDR3: TGTGCCAGCAGCCAAGAGAGCTCCTACAATGAGCAGTTCTTC.

In the case of this clonotype: The junction departs from germline at one end; a sequencing error may be responsible. Here the CDR3 reads CSTRRNTEACF. The CDR3 DNA follows: TGCAGTACCCGACGGAACACTGAAGCTTGCTTT. The rearrangement links TRBV20-1 to TRBJ1-1; no definite D call. Germline CDR1 is DFQATT and CDR2 is SNEGSKA (reference sequence). This CDR3 region has 11 residues.